This entry lists 14 T cell receptor beta chains sequenced from one sample in a study of cytomegalovirus exposure and HLA in healthy donors. The PCR was carried out with 60 Vbeta primers and 13 Jbeta primers. The data were produced by immunoSEQ multiplex PCR, yet TCRdb's version contains in-frame clones alone and is incomplete. Of around 200,000 clones in the sample, around 85% are singletons; the top ten hold 0.22%. The sequenced sample consisted of PBMCs. Every receptor here comes from a girl aged 2 to 9 in good health and CMV-seronegative.

The chain carries TRBV5-6 and TRBJ1-2, with no clear D. CDR1 and CDR2 (germline): SGHDT, YYEEEE. Deletions cut 0 bases from V and 3 bases from J, with 6 bases between. This CDR3 comprises 13 residues. The CDR3 sequence is CASSLVADYGYTF. The CDR3 DNA sequence: TGTGCCAGCAGCTTGGTGGCAGACTATGGCTACACCTTC.

The sample holds a few counts of this clone. The rearrangement links TRBV28 to TRBJ2-1; the match to TRBD2 covers 9 bases. Germline V CDR1 and CDR2: MDHEN, SYDVKM. V was clipped by 4 bases and J by 2 bases; unmatched bases: 6. The CDR3 spans 16 residues. CDR3 amino acids: CASSSASGGPYNEQFF. CDR3 DNA: TGTGCCAGCAGTTCTGCAAGCGGGGGGCCCTACAATGAGCAGTTCTTC.

V and J are TRBV6-5 and TRBJ2-1; 11 bases align to TRBD2. The germline V gene encodes CDR1 MNHEY and CDR2 SVGAGI. J lost 6 bases, V lost 1 base, and 2 bases had no gene match. CDR3 size: 15 residues. The CDR3 region has the DNA TGTGCCAGCAGTTACTTTAGCGGGAGGGCCAATGAGCAGTTCTTC. It specifies CASSYFSGRANEQFF.

The chain has TRBV15 and TRBJ2-6; D is unresolved. The CDR3 runs 14 residues. The germline V gene encodes CDR1 LNHNV and CDR2 YYDKDF (reference sequence). V lost 2 bases, J lost 0 bases, and 2 bases lay in between. The CDR3 DNA is TGTGCCACCAGCAGATACTCTGGGGCCAACGTCCTGACTTTC. This encodes CATSRYSGANVLTF.

The rearrangement uses TRBV6-1 and TRBJ2-7; no clear D. This CDR3 contains 12 residues. With 6 bases removed from V and 1 base from J, the gap between germline ends came to 7 bases. Germline V lookup: CDR1 MNHNS, CDR2 SASEGT. CDR3 in DNA: TGTGCCAGCAGACAGAATTCCTACGAGCAGTACTTC. Protein product: CASRQNSYEQYF.

The V and J genes are TRBV6-6 and TRBJ1-5, with 7 positions matching TRBD1. This CDR3 is 15 amino acids long. Germline V gene sequence: CDR1 MNHNY, CDR2 SVGAGI (reference sequence). V gave up 6 bases and J gave up 1 base; unmatched junction bases: 6. CDR3 bases: TGTGCCAGCAGGGACACCAGGGGGAGCAATCAGCCCCAGCATTTT. Its translation: CASRDTRGSNQPQHF.

V gene TRBV13 combines with J gene TRBJ2-2; 7 bases are shared with TRBD1. This CDR3 has 13 amino acids. Germline lookup yields CDR1 PRHDT and CDR2 FYEKMQ (reference sequence). V lost 5 bases and J lost 5; bases outside the gene matches: 2. The CDR3 protein is CASSPTGTGELFF. The CDR3 DNA reads TGTGCCAGCAGCCCGACAGGGACCGGGGAGCTGTTTTTT. Full variable domain (missing parts from reference TRBV13 and TRBJ2-2): AAGVIQSPRHLIKEKRETATLKCYPIPRHDTVYWYQQGPGQDPQFLISFYEKMQSDKGSIPDRFSAQQFSDYHSELNMSSLELGDSALYFCASSPTGTGELFFGEGSRLTVL.

The CDR3 DNA reads TGCAGCGTTGTTCAGGGGCGGACTGGCTATGGCTACACCTTC. Translating it yields CSVVQGRTGYGYTF. The chain has TRBV29-1 and TRBJ1-2; D may be TRBD1 (6 bases). V lost 4 bases, J lost 4 bases, and 16 bases lay in between. The CDR3 totals 14 residues. Germline V gene lookup returns CDR1 SQVTM and CDR2 ANQGSEA.

The chain is built from TRBV5-4 and TRBJ1-1; perhaps TRBD1 as D (6 bases). There are 14 residues in the CDR3. Per germline, CDR1 SGHNT and CDR2 YYREEE (reference sequence). Deletions cut 0 bases from V and 2 bases from J, with 8 bases between. Written as DNA, the CDR3 is TGTGCCAGCAGCTTGGACAGGGTAAACACTGAAGCTTTCTTT. Translating it yields CASSLDRVNTEAFF.

The V gene is TRBV6-4, the J gene TRBJ2-1; the D is unclear. V was pared by 7 bases and J by 2 bases, with 12 bases between. The CDR3 extends over 14 amino acids. In germline, CDR1 is MRHNA, CDR2 SNTAGT. Written as DNA, the CDR3 is TGTGCCAGCACCCCTTTTCAGACCTACAATGAGCAGTTCTTC. Its protein product is CASTPFQTYNEQFF.

The rearrangement uses TRBV13 and TRBJ1-1; D is ambiguous. This CDR3 contains 12 residues. Per the germline V gene, CDR1 is PRHDT and CDR2 is FYEKMQ (reference sequence). V gave up 6 bases and J gave up 7 bases, with 12 bases separating them. In DNA form, the CDR3 reads TGTGCCAGCAGATCGGGTGGTCTTGAAGCTTTCTTT. Its translation is CASRSGGLEAFF.

The CDR3, as DNA: TGTGCCAGCAGTTCTCAGGGGGCCCGACCCTTCTATGGCTACACCTTC. This codes for CASSSQGARPFYGYTF. The V call is TRBV6-5, the J call TRBJ1-2, with 8 bases lining up with TRBD1. The CDR3 has 16 amino acids. CDR1 MNHEY and CDR2 SVGAGI come from the germline V gene. Trimming cost V 4 bases and J 4 bases; bases outside gene matches: 11.

Note on this clone: Other DNA sequences from this sample encode an identical CDR3 as well. The rearrangement uses TRBV7-3 and TRBJ2-1; 10 bases are shared with TRBD2. In germline, CDR1 is SGHTA, CDR2 FQGTGA. The CDR3 totals 15 residues. V was pared by 1 base and J by 4 bases, with 1 base of the junction left unmatched. The CDR3 DNA reads TGTGCCAGCAGCTTAATAGCGGGGGGTTACAATGAGCAGTTCTTC. This codes for CASSLIAGGYNEQFF.

This clone occurred a few times. The chain has TRBV7-2 and TRBJ2-1; 7 bases map to TRBD1. Germline lookup yields CDR1 SGHTA and CDR2 FQGNSA. The junction had 10 bases not matched to a gene; V was cut back by 5 bases and J by 3 bases. This CDR3 is 16 amino acids long. In nucleotides, the CDR3 is TGTGCCAGCAGCCGAAAACCGACAGGGTACTACAATGAGCAGTTCTTC. It encodes CASSRKPTGYYNEQFF.